Below, 5 T cell receptor beta chains from the same sample are listed, as sequenced in a study of early T cells in non-severe SARS-CoV-2 infection. TCRdb re-called the 5' RACE reads with MiXCR, one entry per CDR3 protein. The data hold about 29,000 distinct CDR3 sequences, with more than 5% observed a single time. The sample taken for sequencing was whole blood. These receptors originate from an adult who was a healthcare worker with PCR-confirmed SARS-CoV-2 infection or an uninfected control (not recorded which).

In its sample, this clonotype was seen many times. The V gene is TRBV11-2, the J gene TRBJ2-1; D remains ambiguous. This CDR3 contains 13 residues. Trimming removed 7 bases from V and 6 bases from J, with 13 bases in between. The germline V gene encodes CDR1 SGHAT and CDR2 FQNNGV. The CDR3 region is CASTTNLFNEQFF. For the CDR3, the DNA is TGTGCCAGCACAACTAACCTGTTCAATGAGCAGTTCTTC. The whole variable domain, filled in from reference TRBV11-2 and TRBJ2-1, reads EAGVAQSPRYKIIEKRQSVAFWCNPISGHATLYWYQQILGQGPKLLIQFQNNGVVDDSQLPKDRFSAERLKGVDSTLKIQPAKLEDSAVYLCASTTNLFNEQFFGPGTRLTVL.

This clonotype has ten or more counts. The chain combines TRBV28 with TRBJ1-2, with a weak D call TRBD1 (5 bases). The V gene lost 6 bases and the J gene lost 6 bases, with 20 bases spanning the gap. Germline CDR1 MDHEN, CDR2 SYDVKM. This CDR3 comprises 15 residues. In DNA form, the CDR3 reads TGTGCCAGCAGACCCCCTCCCGCGGGGGGGAATGGCTACACCTTC. Translating it yields CASRPPPAGGNGYTF.

V usage is TRBV7-2 and J usage is TRBJ1-1; D unresolved. V gave up 1 base and J gave up 11 bases, with 14 bases separating them. The CDR3 sequence is 13 residues long. From germline, CDR1 is SGHTA and CDR2 FQGNSA. The CDR3 protein is CASSLEGSLTAFF. The DNA for the CDR3 is TGTGCCAGCAGCTTAGAAGGGTCTTTAACGGCTTTCTTT.

This clonotype was recorded a few times. The chain combines TRBV5-5 with TRBJ1-2; maybe TRBD1 (5 bases). The CDR3 loop spans 15 amino acids. V was pared by 4 bases and J by 8 bases, with 21 bases between. Germline CDR1 SGHKS, CDR2 YYEKEE (reference sequence). This chain's CDR3 is CASSTRWDRTGGYTF. The CDR3 DNA reads TGTGCCAGCAGCACTCGATGGGACCGGACTGGGGGCTACACCTTC. The whole variable domain, remainder taken from reference TRBV5-5 and TRBJ1-2, is DAGVTQSPTHLIKTRGQQVTLRCSPISGHKSVSWYQQVLGQGPQFIFQYYEKEERGRGNFPDRFSARQFPNYSSELNVNALLLGDSALYLCASSTRWDRTGGYTFGSGTRLTVV.

This clonotype was counted between two and nine times. This rearrangement joins TRBV29-1 to TRBJ2-3; D gene unclear. The CDR3 length is 13 residues. Trimming stripped 2 bases from V and 1 base from J, with 7 bases between. Germline CDR1 SQVTM, CDR2 ANQGSEA. The chain's CDR3 is CSVEWARTDTQYF. In DNA form, the CDR3 reads TGCAGCGTTGAATGGGCCCGCACAGATACGCAGTATTTT.